The rows below give T cell receptor beta chains drawn from one sample of a study of shared clonotypes between healthy human individuals. The repertoire was sequenced with immunoSEQ multiplex PCR; TCRdb's copy has only in-frame clones and lacks some. The data contain roughly 170,000 clones, about 68% of them seen just once; the ten biggest clones take up about 10%. The sequenced sample consisted of memory CD4+ T cells sorted from blood. The receptors stem from a man between 25 and 39 years old in good health. The CDR3 runs from the conserved cysteine through the conserved F or W. The D gene is left open where the match is weak. Size tells how often a clone was seen (once, few, many) or the class of an expanded clone, and some rows leave it out.

>TRBD1|TRBJ1-5|TRBV7-9|.
TGTGCCAGCAGCTTAACAGGGGCCGATCAGCCCCAGCATTTT
CASSLTGADQPQHF
>TRBD2|TRBJ2-3|TRBV4-2|.
TGTGCCAGCAGCCAAGATGGTCGGGCGGGAGCCACAGATACGCAGTATTTT
CASSQDGRAGATDTQYF
>TRBD1|TRBJ2-5|TRBV5-1|.
TGCGCCAGCAGCTTAAATACAGGGGGCGGGGAGACCCAGTACTTC
CASSLNTGGGETQYF
>TRBD2|TRBJ2-7|TRBV18|.
TGTGCCAGCTCTTCTGGACTAGCGGGTAGAGGAGGGACCTACGAGCAGTACTTC
CASSSGLAGRGGTYEQYF
>.|TRBJ1-1|TRBV6-1|.
TGTGCCAGCAGTGCCCTGGACAGTACCCCCGGAGCTTTCTTT
CASSALDSTPGAFF
>.|TRBJ2-3|TRBV7-8|.
TGTGCCAGCAGCCCTGAGCCGGCCAGCACAGATACGCAGTATTTT
CASSPEPASTDTQYF
>.|TRBJ2-3|TRBV28|.
TGTGCCAGCAGTTTAGGTCTCCGAAAGTTAGACACAGATACGCAGTATTTT
CASSLGLRKLDTDTQYF
>TRBD1|TRBJ1-2|TRBV4-2|.
TGTGCCAGCAGCCAACCCGGACAGGGGCGAGATTTTGGCTACACCTTC
CASSQPGQGRDFGYTF
>.|TRBJ2-5|TRBV28|.
TGTGCCAGCAGTTTGCCCCTTACCCCGAGTACCCAGTACTTC
CASSLPLTPSTQYF
>.|TRBJ2-5|TRBV29-1|.
TGCAGCGGGGGGGCTTCGGAGACCCAGTACTTC
CSGGASETQYF
>.|TRBJ2-3|TRBV6-4|.
TGTGCCAGCAGTCCCGACAGTGTCCGTTCGAATACGCAGTATTTT
CASSPDSVRSNTQYF
>TRBD1|TRBJ2-1|TRBV5-1|.
TGCGCCAGCAGCTTAATCGGACAGGGCTCCAATGAGCAGTTCTTC
CASSLIGQGSNEQFF
>.|TRBJ2-3|TRBV5-4|.
TGTGCCAGCAGCTTTGGTTGGGATACGCAGTATTTT
CASSFGWDTQYF
>TRBD1|TRBJ2-2|TRBV7-8|once
TGTGCCAGCAGCTTAACAGGGGTAACCGGGGAGCTGTTTTTT
CASSLTGVTGELFF
>TRBD1|TRBJ2-7|TRBV7-2|.
TGTGCCAGCAGCTTAGCCGGGACAGCGACCTACGAGCAGTACTTC
CASSLAGTATYEQYF
>.|TRBJ2-1|TRBV9|few
TGTGCCAGCAGCGTAGGGGTAGGGGCCGGAAACAATGAGCAGTTCTTC
CASSVGVGAGNNEQFF
>.|TRBJ2-7|TRBV6-5|.
TGTGCCAGCAGAAACCTCTACGAGCAGTACTTC
CASRNLYEQYF
>TRBD1|TRBJ1-5|TRBV5-4|.
TGTGCCAGCAGCTTATCCTGGACAGGGGGACAGCCCCAGCATTTT
CASSLSWTGGQPQHF
>.|TRBJ2-5|TRBV29-1|.
TGCAGCGTTGAAACCGAGGAGACCCAGTACTTC
CSVETEETQYF
>.|TRBJ1-2|TRBV7-9|few
TGTGCCAGCAGGGGGAAGGGACCGAACTATGGCTACACCTTC
CASRGKGPNYGYTF
>TRBD1|TRBJ2-7|TRBV27|.
TGTGCCAGCAGTTCCTACACAGGACAGGTCTACGAGCAGTACTTC
CASSSYTGQVYEQYF
>.|TRBJ2-5|TRBV4-1|.
TGCGCCAGCAGCCAAGATCGTCGGACCCAGTACTTC
CASSQDRRTQYF
>.|TRBJ2-3|TRBV5-1|.
TGCGCCAGCAGCCCCGGGGGGCAGGCGAATACGCAGTATTTT
CASSPGGQANTQYF
>.|TRBJ2-1|TRBV7-8|.
TGTGCCAGCACCTTGGGGGCTAGCGGAACCTACAATGAGCAGTTCTTC
CASTLGASGTYNEQFF
>TRBD1|TRBJ1-5|TRBV19|.
TGTGCCAGTGACAGGGGAACGGGTCAGCCCCAGCATTTT
CASDRGTGQPQHF
>.|TRBJ1-1|TRBV2|.
TGTGCCAGCAGTGGTCCGGGACGGAGAATGAACACTGAAGCTTTCTTT
CASSGPGRRMNTEAFF
>TRBD1|TRBJ1-4|TRBV7-8|.
TGTGCCAGCAGCTTATTGTCGGGGACAGGGGCTAATGAAAAACTGTTTTTT
CASSLLSGTGANEKLFF
>.|TRBJ2-3|TRBV6-1|.
TGTGCCAGCACACCCCCCACAGATACGCAGTATTTT
CASTPPTDTQYF
>.|TRBJ2-7|TRBV5-1|.
TGCGCCAGCAGCTTGGCCGTCGGGCAGGGCGAGCAGTACTTC
CASSLAVGQGEQYF
>TRBD1|TRBJ2-7|TRBV11-2|.
TGTGCCAGCAGCTTAAGGCCCGACAGGGCCTACGAGCAGTACTTC
CASSLRPDRAYEQYF
>.|TRBJ2-7|TRBV6-5|.
TGTGCCAGCAGTTACTCCGACGAGCAGTACTTC
CASSYSDEQYF
>.|TRBJ2-2|TRBV5-6|few
TGTGCCAGCAGCTTCGGACTCTCCGTCACCGGGGAGCTGTTTTTT
CASSFGLSVTGELFF
>TRBD1|TRBJ1-2|TRBV2|.
TGTGCCAGCAGGCGACAGGGCAGCGGCTACACCTTC
CASRRQGSGYTF
>TRBD1|TRBJ1-1|TRBV27|.
TGTGCCAGCAGTTTAACGGGACAGATGAACACTGAAGCTTTCTTT
CASSLTGQMNTEAFF
>.|TRBJ1-5|TRBV28|.
TGTGCCAGCTGCCGCAATCAGCCCCAGCATTTT
CASCRNQPQHF
>TRBD1|TRBJ2-3|TRBV19|.
TGTGCCAGCCGGGACAGGGTAACAGATACGCAGTATTTT
CASRDRVTDTQYF
>TRBD2|TRBJ2-7|TRBV5-1|many
TGCGCCAGCAGCGACACCGGGACTAGCGGGATCCGCAGCCTCTCCTACGAGCAGTACTTC
CASSDTGTSGIRSLSYEQYF
>.|TRBJ1-4|TRBV19|.
TGTGCCAGTAGGGCAGGGCTTGCAACTAATGAAAAACTGTTTTTT
CASRAGLATNEKLFF
>TRBD2|TRBJ2-3|TRBV5-1|.
TGCGCCAGCAGCTTGGAAGCCGGGACTAGCCTTGGTAGCTATACGCAGTATTTT
CASSLEAGTSLGSYTQYF
>TRBD2|TRBJ2-1|TRBV5-1|few
TGCGCCAGCAGCTTAACCGGGACTAGCGGGGCTTGGCCCTACAATGAGCAGTTCTTC
CASSLTGTSGAWPYNEQFF
>.|TRBJ2-7|TRBV6-1|few
TGTGCCAGCAACCGTGTTGGGAACGAGCAGTACTTC
CASNRVGNEQYF